This T cell receptor (beta chain) was recovered during a study of T cells in Graves' hyperthyroidism and ophthalmopathy. Used for diagnoses were clinical symptoms, serum thyroxine and TRAb, thyroid ultrasound and orbital computed tomography. Cells are PBMCs isolated from about 10 ml of fresh blood. The table lists this clonotype with many counts. As yet, its antigen is unknown. Whole-study results and caveats: Most thyroid-expanded clonotypes above 0.001 were also found in blood. Progression to ophthalmopathy was predicted a median of 6.5 months early.

Researchers took RNA transcripts and amplified the TCR beta CDR3 regions from them. A set of HTBI primers served as the primers for a first-round RT-PCR of the TCR CDR3. TCRdb fed the multiplex PCR reads into MiXCR, producing one record per CDR3 protein. The data show about 330,000 distinct CDR3 sequences, 12% to 15% seen once. Per germline, CDR1 MDHEN and CDR2 SYDVKM. Trimming took 4 bases from V and 0 from J; bases not matched to a gene: 6. The CDR3 extends over 16 amino acids. This TCR derives from a woman aged 40 to 50 with Graves' ophthalmopathy. The sequenced material came from blood. V usage is TRBV28 and J usage is TRBJ2-3; the match to TRBD2 covers 8 bases. This CDR3 reads CASSSALAASTDTQYF. For the CDR3, the DNA is TGTGCCAGCAGTTCCGCACTAGCGGCTAGCACAGATACGCAGTATTTT.